A single sample is the source of the 15 T cell receptor beta chains below, sequenced in a study of cytomegalovirus exposure and HLA in healthy donors. Primers for the PCR totalled 60 Vbeta and 13 Jbeta. Profiled with immunoSEQ multiplex PCR; TCRdb holds only in-frame clones, not every one. This repertoire includes roughly 150,000 clones. The material sequenced was PBMCs. These receptors were obtained from a woman in her forties or fifties in good health and CMV-seronegative.

The chain combines TRBV5-6 with TRBJ1-2; the D gene is possibly TRBD1 (5 bases). V lost 3 bases and J lost 2, with 14 bases in between. Per the germline V gene, CDR1 is SGHDT and CDR2 is YYEEEE. The CDR3 is 15 amino acids. CDR3: CASSYVETENYGYTF. The CDR3 bases are TGTGCCAGCAGCTATGTAGAGACAGAGAACTATGGCTACACCTTC. The full variable domain, rest sourced from reference TRBV5-6 and TRBJ1-2, is DAGVTQSPTHLIKTRGQQVTLRCSPKSGHDTVSWYQQALGQGPQFIFQYYEEEERQRGNFPDRFSGHQFPNYSSELNVNALLLGDSALYLCASSYVETENYGYTFGSGTRLTVV.

The chain joins TRBV9 to TRBJ2-3; 7 bases line up with TRBD1. V lost 3 bases, J lost 2 bases, and 9 bases stayed unmatched. The CDR3 totals 16 residues. Germline values: CDR1 SGDLS, CDR2 YYNGEE. This CDR3 is CASSASGTAFTDTQYF. CDR3 in DNA: TGTGCCAGCAGCGCCTCCGGGACAGCATTCACAGATACGCAGTATTTT.

The rearrangement uses TRBV4-1 and TRBJ2-1; D perhaps matches TRBD2 (5 bases). Germline assignment: CDR1 MGHRA and CDR2 YSYEKL. Between the trimmed V and J ends, which lost 1 base and 10 bases, there was a span of 8 bases. The CDR3 totals 12 residues. The CDR3 DNA reads TGCGCCAGCAGCCAAGGAGGGCGGGAGCAGTTCTTC. Its protein is CASSQGGREQFF.

The V gene is TRBV19, the J gene TRBJ1-5; 7 bases are a match to TRBD1. CDR1 LNHDA and CDR2 SQIVND come from the germline V gene (reference sequence). Trimming removed 5 bases from V and 3 bases from J; junction bases left unmatched: 7. The CDR3 has 15 residues. CDR3 coding DNA: TGTGCCAGTAGTCCGGCCGGGACAGTCAATCAGCCCCAGCATTTT. Its translation is CASSPAGTVNQPQHF.

This rearrangement joins TRBV2 to TRBJ2-3; 10 positions agree with TRBD2. This CDR3 has 15 amino acids. With 4 bases clipped from V and 5 bases from J, the junction kept 6 bases outside the gene matches. The V gene's germline CDR1 is SNHLY and CDR2 FYNNEI. The CDR3: CASSGVAGGGDTQYF. The CDR3 nucleotides read TGTGCCAGCAGTGGGGTAGCGGGGGGTGGAGATACGCAGTATTTT. The full variable domain, in which reference TRBV2 and TRBJ2-3 provide the parts outside the CDR3, is EPEVTQTPSHQVTQMGQEVILRCVPISNHLYFYWYRQILGQKVEFLVSFYNNEISEKSEIFDDQFSVERPDGSNFTLKIRSTKLEDSAMYFCASSGVAGGGDTQYFGPGTRLTVL.

The chain is built from TRBV7-9 and TRBJ2-7; D might be TRBD1 (6 bases). V was shortened by 10 bases and J by 1 base, with 17 bases between the two germline ends. CDR3 length: 14 residues. Looked up from germline, CDR1 is SEHNR and CDR2 is FQNEAQ (reference sequence). The chain's CDR3 is CATTSYRVSYEQYF. CDR3 DNA: TGTGCCACCACATCATACAGGGTTTCCTACGAGCAGTACTTC. Together with reference TRBV7-9 and TRBJ2-7, the CDR3 gives the full variable domain: DTGVSQNPRHKITKRGQNVTFRCDPISEHNRLYWYRQTLGQGPEFLTYFQNEAQLEKSRLLSDRFSAERPKGSFSTLEIQRTEQGDSAMYLCATTSYRVSYEQYFGPGTRLTVT.

The J gene is TRBJ2-7, the V gene TRBV7-9; 11 bases agree with TRBD1. CDR1 and CDR2 (germline): SEHNR, FQNEAQ (reference sequence). Unmatched junction bases numbered 8, after V lost 5 bases and J lost 2 bases. The CDR3 extends over 16 amino acids. CDR3 in DNA: TGTGCCAGCAGCCAACTACCGGGACAGGGGGCCTACGAGCAGTACTTC. This encodes CASSQLPGQGAYEQYF.

A remark on this clone: Because the CDR3's place on the DNA is in doubt, the DNA is left out and the CDR3 is given as listed by TCRdb. The J gene is TRBJ2-4, the V gene TRBV4-1; the DNA was not compared with TRBD2, the D call given in the table. The germline CDR1 and CDR2 sequences are MGHRA and YSYEKL. The CDR3 totals 19 residues, both ends included. The CDR3: CASSQDLWERGIAKNIQYF.

This chain connects TRBV7-2 to TRBJ2-1, with TRBD2 identical over 7 bases. Per germline, CDR1 SGHTA and CDR2 FQGNSA. The CDR3 sequence is 15 residues long. The V and J ends lost 1 base and 2 bases, in that order; junction bases with no gene match: 2. The CDR3 sequence: CASSLGGGPYNEQFF. DNA of the CDR3: TGTGCCAGCAGCTTAGGCGGGGGACCCTACAATGAGCAGTTCTTC.

The J gene is TRBJ1-6, the V gene TRBV7-9; D uncertain. The CDR3 contains 14 residues. The germline V gene has CDR1 SEHNR and CDR2 FQNEAQ (reference sequence). V dropped 4 bases and J dropped 17 bases, with 21 bases sitting between them. The DNA of the CDR3 is TGTGCCAGCAGCTCCTCCGGGGTCCTAGACCCTTTCCACTTT. This gives the protein CASSSSGVLDPFHF.

The genes are TRBV7-2 and TRBJ2-3; 8 bases match TRBD2. Germline values: CDR1 SGHTA, CDR2 FQGNSA. The CDR3 covers 16 residues. V lost 4 bases to trimming and J lost 4 bases; unmatched junction nucleotides: 10. This CDR3 reads CASSSSGGSTADTQYF. The DNA for the CDR3 is TGTGCCAGCAGCTCCTCGGGAGGGTCCACTGCAGATACGCAGTATTTT.

V usage is TRBV5-1 and J usage is TRBJ2-3, with 8 positions matching TRBD1. This CDR3 has 19 amino acids. The trim removed 3 bases at V and 0 bases at J, leaving 15 bases unmatched. The germline CDR1 and CDR2 sequences are SGHRS and YFSETQ. In DNA, the CDR3 is TGCGCCAGCAGCTGGGAGTCAGGGGGCGCCTCTCCCAGCACAGATACGCAGTATTTT. It specifies CASSWESGGASPSTDTQYF.

The rearrangement joins TRBV6-5 to TRBJ2-7; weak D call: TRBD1 (5 bases). This CDR3 has 13 amino acids. Trimming stripped 6 bases from V and 2 bases from J, with 11 bases between. CDR1 is MNHEY, CDR2 SVGAGI, per germline. The CDR3 DNA is TGTGCCAGCAGACAGGTCCATCCCTACGAGCAGTACTTC. It is translated as CASRQVHPYEQYF.

The J gene is TRBJ2-1, the V gene TRBV19; tentative D call: TRBD2 (6 bases). V gave up 4 bases and J gave up 4 bases, with 11 bases separating them. The length of the CDR3 is 14 residues. CDR1 is LNHDA and CDR2 is SQIVND in the germline V gene (reference sequence). The CDR3 nucleotides are TGTGCCAGTAGTAAAGGAGGGGATTACAATGAGCAGTTCTTC. Residues: CASSKGGDYNEQFF.

The chain uses TRBV7-3 and TRBJ2-5, with D possibly TRBD1 on 6 matching bases. Germline V gene data show CDR1 as SGHTA and CDR2 as FQGTGA. The CDR3 spans 15 residues. Trimming took off 2 bases at V and 4 bases at J, with 14 bases between the two ends. The CDR3 nucleotides read TGTGCCAGCAGCTTATCGGCAGGGGCGAGAGAGACCCAGTACTTC. Translated: CASSLSAGARETQYF.